This entry describes one T cell receptor (beta chain). Naive CD8 cells lacked CD45RO, underwent positive selection for CCR7 and left out terminally differentiated effector memory CD45RA+ cells. All of the donors resided in Nashville, Tennessee, and each was a Caucasian adult. This table comes from immunoSEQ multiplex PCR, and its TCRdb copy is limited to in-frame clones, with some not included. This sample has about 580,000 clones, with roughly 98% found just once. The sample comes from a study of shared clonotypes between healthy human individuals. Germline CDR1 SEHNR, CDR2 FQNEAQ (reference sequence). This CDR3 is built from 14 residues. With 4 bases removed from V and 6 bases from J, the gap between germline ends came to 13 bases.

The specimen sequenced was naive CD8+ T cells sorted from blood. The chain has TRBV7-9 and TRBJ2-1; D is uncertain. The TCR was taken from a man aged 25-45 years in good health. The CDR3 region has the DNA TGTGCCAGCAGCTCAGAGGTTGGTAGCAATGAGCAGTTCTTC. Its translation: CASSSEVGSNEQFF. Variable domain in full (rest from reference TRBV7-9 and TRBJ2-1): DTGVSQNPRHKITKRGQNVTFRCDPISEHNRLYWYRQTLGQGPEFLTYFQNEAQLEKSRLLSDRFSAERPKGSFSTLEIQRTEQGDSAMYLCASSSEVGSNEQFFGPGTRLTVL.